This TCR beta chain was identified during a study of blood T cells in healthy people across ages. Of note for this clonotype: The antigen is unknown.

Combining a sample-barcoded 5' primer with a J-beta primer mix, a second PCR ran for roughly 7 to 12 cycles. One entry per CDR3 protein, called by TCRdb with MiXCR from the 5' RACE reads. The data hold around 800,000 distinct CDR3 sequences, with approximately 44% observed a single time. Germline loops: CDR1 SGHDT, CDR2 YYEEEE. V dropped 5 bases and J dropped 7 bases, with 13 bases sitting between them. The CDR3 covers 12 residues. Findings of the study overall: Naive CD4+ cells and diversity were both higher in long-lived donors than in aged donors.

The sequencing input was blood. V is TRBV5-6 and J is TRBJ2-7; D is perhaps TRBD1 (5 bases). The sequence came from a man aged 55 to 70 in good health. CDR3 DNA sequence: TGTGCCAGCAGACAAAGGACACTTGAGCAGTACTTC. Protein product: CASRQRTLEQYF. Together with reference TRBV5-6 and TRBJ2-7, the CDR3 gives the full variable domain: DAGVTQSPTHLIKTRGQQVTLRCSPKSGHDTVSWYQQALGQGPQFIFQYYEEEERQRGNFPDRFSGHQFPNYSSELNVNALLLGDSALYLCASRQRTLEQYFGPGTRLTVT.